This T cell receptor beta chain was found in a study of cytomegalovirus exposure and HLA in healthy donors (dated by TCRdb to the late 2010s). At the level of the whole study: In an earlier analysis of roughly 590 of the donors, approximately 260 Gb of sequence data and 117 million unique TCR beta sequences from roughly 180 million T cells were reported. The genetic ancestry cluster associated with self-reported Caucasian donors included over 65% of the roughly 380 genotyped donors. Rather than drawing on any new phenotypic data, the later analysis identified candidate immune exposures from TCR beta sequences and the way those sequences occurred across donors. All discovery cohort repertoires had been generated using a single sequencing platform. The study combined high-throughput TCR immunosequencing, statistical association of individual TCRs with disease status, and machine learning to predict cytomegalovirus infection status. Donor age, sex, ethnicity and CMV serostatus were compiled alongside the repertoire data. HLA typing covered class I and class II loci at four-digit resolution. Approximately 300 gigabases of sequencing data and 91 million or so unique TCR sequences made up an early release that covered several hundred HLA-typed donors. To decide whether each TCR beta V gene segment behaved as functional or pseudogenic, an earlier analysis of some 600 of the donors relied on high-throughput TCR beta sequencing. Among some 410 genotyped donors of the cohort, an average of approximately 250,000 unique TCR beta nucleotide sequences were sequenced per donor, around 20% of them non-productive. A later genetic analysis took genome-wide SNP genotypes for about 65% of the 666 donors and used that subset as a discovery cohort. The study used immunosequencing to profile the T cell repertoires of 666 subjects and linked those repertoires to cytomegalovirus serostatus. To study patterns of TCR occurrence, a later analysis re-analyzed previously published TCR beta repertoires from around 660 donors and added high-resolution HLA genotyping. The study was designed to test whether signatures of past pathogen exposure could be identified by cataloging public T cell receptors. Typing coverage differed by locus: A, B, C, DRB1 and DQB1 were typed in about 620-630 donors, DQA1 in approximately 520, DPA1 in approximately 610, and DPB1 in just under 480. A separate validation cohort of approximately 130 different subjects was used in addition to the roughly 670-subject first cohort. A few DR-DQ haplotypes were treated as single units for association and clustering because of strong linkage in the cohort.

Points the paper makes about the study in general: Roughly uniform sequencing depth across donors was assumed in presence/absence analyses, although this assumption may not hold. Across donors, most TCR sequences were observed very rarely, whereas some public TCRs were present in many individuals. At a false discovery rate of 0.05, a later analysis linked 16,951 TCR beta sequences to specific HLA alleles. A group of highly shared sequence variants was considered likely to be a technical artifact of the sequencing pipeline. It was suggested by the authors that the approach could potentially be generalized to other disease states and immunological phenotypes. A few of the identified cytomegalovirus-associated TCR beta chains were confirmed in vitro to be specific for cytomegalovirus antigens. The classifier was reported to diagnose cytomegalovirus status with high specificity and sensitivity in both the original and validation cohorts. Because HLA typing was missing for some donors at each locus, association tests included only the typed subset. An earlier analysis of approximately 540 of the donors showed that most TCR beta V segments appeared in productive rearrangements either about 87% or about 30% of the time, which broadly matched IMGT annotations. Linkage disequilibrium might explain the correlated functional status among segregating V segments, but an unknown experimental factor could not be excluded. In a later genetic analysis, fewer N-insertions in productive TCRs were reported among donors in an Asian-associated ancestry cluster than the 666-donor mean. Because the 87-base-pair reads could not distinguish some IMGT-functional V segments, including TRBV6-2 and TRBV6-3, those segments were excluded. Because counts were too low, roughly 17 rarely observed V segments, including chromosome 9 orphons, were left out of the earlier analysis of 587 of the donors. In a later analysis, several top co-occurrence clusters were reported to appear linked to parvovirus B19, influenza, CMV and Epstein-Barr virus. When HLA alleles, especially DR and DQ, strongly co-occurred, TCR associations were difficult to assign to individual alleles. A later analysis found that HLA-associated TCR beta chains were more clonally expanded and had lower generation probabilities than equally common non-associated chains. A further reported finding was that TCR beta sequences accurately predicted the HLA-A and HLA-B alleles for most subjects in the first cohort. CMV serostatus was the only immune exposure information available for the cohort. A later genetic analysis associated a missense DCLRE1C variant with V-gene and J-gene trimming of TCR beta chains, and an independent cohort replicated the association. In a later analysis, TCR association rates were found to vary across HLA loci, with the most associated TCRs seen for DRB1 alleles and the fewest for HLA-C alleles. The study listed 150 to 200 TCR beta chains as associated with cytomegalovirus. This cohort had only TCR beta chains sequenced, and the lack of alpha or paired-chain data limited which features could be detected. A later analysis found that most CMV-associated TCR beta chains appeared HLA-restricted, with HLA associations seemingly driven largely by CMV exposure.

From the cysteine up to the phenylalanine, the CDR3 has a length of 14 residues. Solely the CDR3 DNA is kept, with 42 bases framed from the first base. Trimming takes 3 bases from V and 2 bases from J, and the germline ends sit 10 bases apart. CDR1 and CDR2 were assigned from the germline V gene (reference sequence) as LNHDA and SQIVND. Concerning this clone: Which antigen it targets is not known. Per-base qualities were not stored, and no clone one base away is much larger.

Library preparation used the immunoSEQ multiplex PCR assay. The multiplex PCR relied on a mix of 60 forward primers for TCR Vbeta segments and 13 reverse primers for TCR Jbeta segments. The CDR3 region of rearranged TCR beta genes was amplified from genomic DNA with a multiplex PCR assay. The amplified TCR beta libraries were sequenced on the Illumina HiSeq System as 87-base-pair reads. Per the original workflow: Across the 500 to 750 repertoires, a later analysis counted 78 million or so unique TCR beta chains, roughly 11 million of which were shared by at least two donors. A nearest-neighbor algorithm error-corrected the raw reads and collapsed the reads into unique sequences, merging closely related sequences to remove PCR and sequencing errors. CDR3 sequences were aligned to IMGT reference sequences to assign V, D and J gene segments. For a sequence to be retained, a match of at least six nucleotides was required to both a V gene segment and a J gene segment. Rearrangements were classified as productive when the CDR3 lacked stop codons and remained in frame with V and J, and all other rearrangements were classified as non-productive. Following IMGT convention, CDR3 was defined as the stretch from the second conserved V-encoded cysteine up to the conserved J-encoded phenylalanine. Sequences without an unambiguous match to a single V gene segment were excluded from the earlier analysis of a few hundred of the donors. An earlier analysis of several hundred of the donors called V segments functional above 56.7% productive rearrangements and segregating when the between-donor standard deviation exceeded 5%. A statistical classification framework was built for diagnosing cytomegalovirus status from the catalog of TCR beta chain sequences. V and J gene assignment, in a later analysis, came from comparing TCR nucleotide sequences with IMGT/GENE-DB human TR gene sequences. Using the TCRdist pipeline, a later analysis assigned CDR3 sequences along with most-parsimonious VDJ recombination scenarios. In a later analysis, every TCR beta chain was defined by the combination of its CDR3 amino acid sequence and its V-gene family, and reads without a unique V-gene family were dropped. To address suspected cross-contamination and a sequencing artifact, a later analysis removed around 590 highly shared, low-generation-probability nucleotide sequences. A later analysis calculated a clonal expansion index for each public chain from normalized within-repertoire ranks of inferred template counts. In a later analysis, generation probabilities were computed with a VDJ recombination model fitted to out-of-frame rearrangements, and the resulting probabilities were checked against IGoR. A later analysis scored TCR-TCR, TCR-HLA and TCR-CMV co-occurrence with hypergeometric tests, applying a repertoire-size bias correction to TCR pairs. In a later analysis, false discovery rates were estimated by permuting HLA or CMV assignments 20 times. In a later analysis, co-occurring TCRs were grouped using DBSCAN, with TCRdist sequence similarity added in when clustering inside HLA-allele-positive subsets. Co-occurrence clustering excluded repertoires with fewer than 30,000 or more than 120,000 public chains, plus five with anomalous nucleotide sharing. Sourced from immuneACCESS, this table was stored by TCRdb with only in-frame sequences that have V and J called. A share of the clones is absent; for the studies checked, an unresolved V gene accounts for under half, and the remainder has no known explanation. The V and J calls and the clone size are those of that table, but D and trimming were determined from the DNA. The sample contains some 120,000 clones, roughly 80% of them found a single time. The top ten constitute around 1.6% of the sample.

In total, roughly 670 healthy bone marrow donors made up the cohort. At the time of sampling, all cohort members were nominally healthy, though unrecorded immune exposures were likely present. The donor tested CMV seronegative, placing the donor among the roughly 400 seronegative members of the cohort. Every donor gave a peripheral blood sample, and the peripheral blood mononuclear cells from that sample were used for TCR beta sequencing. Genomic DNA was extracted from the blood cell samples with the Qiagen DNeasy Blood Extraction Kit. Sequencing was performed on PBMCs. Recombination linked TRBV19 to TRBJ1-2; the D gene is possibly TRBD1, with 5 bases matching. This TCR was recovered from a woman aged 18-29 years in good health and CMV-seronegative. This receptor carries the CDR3 CASSIPGGNYGYTF. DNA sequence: TGTGCCAGTAGTATTCCGGGGGGGAACTATGGCTACACCTTC.